The 32 T cell receptor beta chains below come from one sample, sequenced in a study of neurological immune-mediated disorders. TCRdb analysed the 5' RACE reads with MiXCR anew, one entry per CDR3 protein. The data contain around 78,000 distinct CDR3 sequences, 17% of them singletons. Specimen: PBMCs. Receptor source: a woman aged 35 to 49 in good health.

Concerning this clonotype itself: This clone may be a read error of a much larger clone one base away. CDR3: CASSSSDSVSGNTIYF. For the CDR3, the DNA is TGTGCCAGCAGTTCCTCCGACAGCGTCTCTGGAAACACCATATATTTT. V and J are TRBV28 and TRBJ1-3; D might be TRBD1 (5 bases). The CDR3 contains 16 residues. The germline gives CDR1 MDHEN, CDR2 SYDVKM. V gave up 4 bases and J gave up 0 bases, with 13 bases separating them.

This rearrangement joins TRBV10-2 to TRBJ1-3; a possible D gene is TRBD1 (6 bases). CDR1 is WSHSY, CDR2 SAAADI, per germline. The V gene lost 4 bases and the J gene lost 4 bases, with 14 bases spanning the gap. The CDR3 has 15 residues. CDR3 sequence: CASSARTAGGNTIYF. CDR3 sequence (DNA): TGCGCCAGCAGTGCTAGGACAGCCGGGGGAAACACCATATATTTT.

In its sample, this clonotype was seen many times. The V and J genes are TRBV6-2 or TRBV6-3 and TRBJ2-5; no clear D gene. The length of the CDR3 is 11 residues. Trimming stripped 7 bases from V and 2 bases from J, with 5 bases between. CDR1 is MNHEY, CDR2 SVGEGT, per germline. The CDR3 spells CASKVQETQYF. The CDR3 DNA follows: TGTGCCAGCAAGGTACAAGAGACCCAGTACTTC.

At least ten counts were recorded for this clonotype. V is TRBV6-5 and J is TRBJ2-3; 13 nucleotides line up with TRBD2. The trim removed 5 bases at V and 6 bases at J, leaving 2 bases unmatched. Germline V lookup: CDR1 MNHEY, CDR2 SVGAGI. The CDR3 has 14 residues. CDR3 residues: CASSLGLAGDTQYF. The CDR3 region has the DNA TGTGCCAGCAGTCTGGGACTAGCGGGGGATACGCAGTATTTT.

This clonotype was detected many times. The V gene is TRBV27, the J gene TRBJ1-6; TRBD1 matches 9 bases. Trimming removed 5 bases from V and 10 bases from J; junction bases left unmatched: 9. The CDR3 contains 15 residues. Germline CDR1 reads MNHEY; CDR2 reads SMNVEV (reference sequence). The CDR3 loop is CASSPTGGAPSPLHF. CDR3 coding DNA: TGTGCCAGCAGTCCCACAGGGGGCGCCCCCTCACCCCTCCACTTT.

This clonotype occurred many times. The CDR3 spells CSASGAGSKQEEQFF. In nucleotides, the CDR3 is TGCAGTGCTAGTGGGGCCGGGTCCAAACAGGAAGAGCAGTTCTTC. The chain joins TRBV20-1 to TRBJ2-1, with D possibly TRBD1 on 5 matching bases. This CDR3 has 15 amino acids. The V end lost 3 bases, the J end lost 10 bases, and 22 bases lay between the germline ends. Germline lookup yields CDR1 DFQATT and CDR2 SNEGSKA (reference sequence).

The chain recombines TRBV6-1 with TRBJ2-7, with a tentative D call TRBD1 (5 bases). CDR1 and CDR2 (germline): MNHNS, SASEGT. The CDR3 totals 15 residues. V shed 4 bases and J shed 2 bases, with 15 bases lying between them. The CDR3 coding sequence is TGTGCCAGCAGTGGGATTGGGGCCCAAACCTACGAGCAGTACGTC. Its translation is CASSGIGAQTYEQYV.

In this sample, this clonotype turned up many times. This sequence joins TRBV6-9 and TRBJ1-5; D may be TRBD1 (5 bases). V was shortened by 3 bases and J by 1 base, with 13 bases between the two germline ends. This CDR3 region has 16 residues. Germline V CDR1 and CDR2: MNHGY, SVAAGI. The CDR3 bases are TGTGCCAGCAGTTACCCGGGACGGGCGAGCAATCAGCCCCAGCATTTT. It translates to CASSYPGRASNQPQHF.

This clonotype was seen many times. V is TRBV12-3 or TRBV12-4 and J is TRBJ2-3; no clear D gene. The V gene lost 4 bases and the J gene lost 7 bases, with 15 bases spanning the gap. This CDR3 has 14 residues. CDR3 in DNA: TGTGCCAGCAGTTCGCCGGTGGCTACACATACGCAGTATTTT. Translating it yields CASSSPVATHTQYF.

This clonotype was picked up many times. This chain uses TRBV29-1 with TRBJ1-1; D may be TRBD1 (5 bases). From germline, CDR1 is SQVTM and CDR2 ANQGSEA. V shed 2 bases and J shed 1 base, with 14 bases lying between them. This CDR3 region has 15 residues. As DNA, the CDR3 is TGCAGCGTTGAAACCCAGGCAGGGCCGAACACTGAAGCTTTCTTT. Protein: CSVETQAGPNTEAFF.

This clonotype was observed many times. The rearrangement links TRBV7-2 to TRBJ1-2, with 8 bases fitting TRBD1. The CDR3 covers 14 residues. Trimming took 5 bases from V and 9 from J; bases not matched to a gene: 11. Germline V gene lookup returns CDR1 SGHTA and CDR2 FQGNSA. The CDR3 here is CASSPDRAPVRYTF. The DNA of the CDR3 is TGTGCCAGCAGCCCGGACAGGGCGCCTGTCCGCTACACCTTC. The full variable domain, completed using reference TRBV7-2 and TRBJ1-2, is GAGVSQSPSNKVTEKGKDVELRCDPISGHTALYWYRQSLGQGLEFLIYFQGNSAPDKSGLPSDRFSAERTGGSVSTLTIQRTQQEDSAVYLCASSPDRAPVRYTFGSGTRLTVV.

This clonotype came up a few times. V is TRBV7-3 and J is TRBJ2-2; 7 bases line up with TRBD1. The CDR3 spans 16 residues. V dropped 2 bases and J dropped 5; count of bases not matched to a gene: 8. CDR1 and CDR2 (germline): SGHTA, FQGTGA. CDR3 DNA: TGTGCCAGCAGCTTACCCCGACAGGGCGGGACCGGGGAGCTGTTTTTT. Protein product: CASSLPRQGGTGELFF.

This rearrangement joins TRBV11-2 to TRBJ1-6; a weak D match, TRBD1 (6 bases). The germline V gene encodes CDR1 SGHAT and CDR2 FQNNGV. V lost 5 bases and J lost 6, with 11 bases in between. CDR3 length equals 14 residues. The CDR3 region has the DNA TGTGCCAGCAGCCGAGGACAGCCTAATTCACCCCTCCACTTT. This translates into CASSRGQPNSPLHF.

This clonotype showed up many times. The chain carries TRBV4-2 and TRBJ2-5, with D unclear. CDR3 length equals 14 residues. Germline CDR1 LGHNA, CDR2 YNFKEQ. Deletions cut 0 bases from V and 4 bases from J, with 9 bases between. This CDR3 is CASSQDEKGETQYF. The CDR3, as DNA: TGTGCCAGCAGCCAAGATGAGAAGGGAGAGACCCAGTACTTC.

This clonotype was seen repeatedly, ten times or more. The V and J genes are TRBV5-1 and TRBJ2-4; 8 bases are shared with TRBD1. V lost 0 bases and J lost 2; bases outside the gene matches: 7. The germline V gene has CDR1 SGHRS and CDR2 YFSETQ. This CDR3 is 17 amino acids long. CDR3 DNA sequence: TGCGCCAGCAGCTTGGATGGGACAGGTGGTACCAAAAACATTCAGTACTTC. It yields the protein CASSLDGTGGTKNIQYF. Combining the CDR3 with reference TRBV5-1 and TRBJ2-4 gives the whole variable domain KAGVTQTPRYLIKTRGQQVTLSCSPISGHRSVSWYQQTPGQGLQFLFEYFSETQRNKGNFPGRFSGRQFSNSRSEMNVSTLELGDSALYLCASSLDGTGGTKNIQYFGAGTRLSVL.

This clonotype was counted a single time. At one of its ends the junction is not consistent with the germline gene, which may arise from a read error. J is TRBJ2-5 and V is TRBV5-1, with D perhaps matching TRBD2 (5 bases). CDR3 length: 13 residues. Germline CDR1 SGHRS, CDR2 YFSETQ. In DNA form, the CDR3 reads TGCGCCAGCAGCCCCGCCGGTGGGGAGACCCCGTACTTC. Protein product: CASSPAGGETPYF.

The table lists this clonotype with many counts. It may be a read error: a sequence one base away is much more abundant. The chain recombines TRBV27 with TRBJ2-7; the match to TRBD1 covers 10 bases. Germline CDR1 is MNHEY and CDR2 is SMNVEV (reference sequence). V shed 6 bases, J shed 5 bases, and the junction held 7 bases outside the gene matches. CDR3 length: 14 residues. The CDR3 DNA reads TGTGCCAGCAGCGATGGACAGGGGGGCAACGAGCAGTACTTC. Amino acid sequence: CASSDGQGGNEQYF.

This clonotype was picked up many times. This chain links TRBV20-1 with TRBJ2-3; 7 bases align to TRBD1. Germline CDR1 DFQATT, CDR2 SNEGSKA (reference sequence). J gave up 2 bases and V 4 bases, and 9 bases lay outside the gene matches. The CDR3 is made up of 15 amino acids. The CDR3 DNA is TGCAGTGCTATCGGGACAGCCCTATCCACAGATACGCAGTATTTT. Translated, it gives CSAIGTALSTDTQYF.

This clonotype came up many times. This chain uses TRBV6-2 or TRBV6-3 with TRBJ2-3; no definite D call. This CDR3 comprises 15 residues. Looked up from germline, CDR1 is MNHEY and CDR2 is SVGEGT. With 0 bases removed from V and 2 bases from J, the gap between germline ends came to 9 bases. In DNA form, the CDR3 reads TGTGCCAGCAGTTACTCTTCCTCGCTCACAGATACGCAGTATTTT. This encodes CASSYSSSLTDTQYF.

In its sample, this clonotype was seen many times. The chain recombines TRBV7-2 with TRBJ2-2, with 7 bases matching TRBD1. V shed 1 base and J 5 bases; nucleotides not matched to a gene: 7. There are 16 residues in the CDR3. In germline, CDR1 is SGHTA, CDR2 FQGNSA. The CDR3 nucleotides are TGTGCCAGCAGCTTAGGAGGGGGCAGGGGAACCGGGGAGCTGTTTTTT. This sequence encodes CASSLGGGRGTGELFF.

This clonotype was seen at least ten times. The rearrangement uses TRBV20-1 and TRBJ1-3; TRBD1 matches at 10 bases. V lost 4 bases to trimming and J lost 7 bases; unmatched junction nucleotides: 19. In germline, CDR1 is DFQATT, CDR2 SNEGSKA (reference sequence). This CDR3 has 18 amino acids. DNA of the CDR3: TGCAGTGCTACTCCCGGGACAGGGGCTCTAGGGGAGGCGAACACCATATATTTT. It specifies CSATPGTGALGEANTIYF.

This clonotype was detected only once. The chain carries TRBV7-2 and TRBJ2-7; TRBD1 matches at 8 bases. Germline V gives CDR1 SGHTA, CDR2 FQGNSA. V lost 5 bases, J lost 1 base, and 7 bases stayed unmatched. CDR3 length: 15 residues. DNA of the CDR3: TGTGCCAGCAGCCTTGGACAGGGAGTGTCCTACGAGCAGTACTTC. Its translation is CASSLGQGVSYEQYF.

Remarks on this clonotype: A much bigger clone sits one base away, suggesting this may be a read error. V gene TRBV20-1 combines with J gene TRBJ2-3; 10 bases line up with TRBD1. The junction had 8 bases not matched to a gene; V was cut back by 0 bases and J by 14 bases. This CDR3 spans 13 amino acids. Germline assignment: CDR1 DFQATT and CDR2 SNEGSKA (reference sequence). The CDR3, as DNA: TGCAGTGCTAGAGATCGGACGGGACAGGGGTGGTATTTT. Protein sequence: CSARDRTGQGWYF.

As for this clonotype: A much larger clonotype is one base distant, so this may be a read error. The V gene is TRBV7-2, the J gene TRBJ2-5; D is possibly TRBD2 (5 bases). V shed 3 bases and J shed 4 bases, with 15 bases lying between them. This CDR3 comprises 15 residues. Germline assignment: CDR1 SGHTA and CDR2 FQGNSA. CDR3 in amino acids: CASSLTIGETETQYF. The CDR3 DNA reads as TGTGCCAGCAGCTTGACTATCGGGGAAACAGAGACCCAGTACTTC.

Many counts were recorded for this clonotype. In DNA form, the CDR3 reads TGTGCCAGCAGCTTACGATTCCCCAGGTACAATCAGCCCCAGCATTTT. This translates into CASSLRFPRYNQPQHF. The chain couples TRBV7-9 to TRBJ1-5; D is ambiguous. CDR1 is SEHNR, CDR2 FQNEAQ, per germline (reference sequence). V lost 2 bases, J lost 3 bases, and 14 bases lay in between. The CDR3 is made up of 16 amino acids.

This clonotype was observed a few times. The rearrangement links TRBV20-1 to TRBJ2-3; a weak D match, TRBD2 (6 bases). CDR3 length: 13 residues. Trimming removed 4 bases at V and 7 bases at J, with 15 bases between. Germline CDR1 and CDR2: DFQATT and SNEGSKA (reference sequence). The CDR3 sequence: CSATATSLNTQYF. The CDR3 DNA reads as TGCAGTGCTACCGCGACTAGTTTGAATACGCAGTATTTT.

This clonotype was counted many times. This chain connects TRBV15 to TRBJ1-5; D is unresolved. CDR3 length: 16 residues. Trimming took off 4 bases at V and 0 bases at J, with 13 bases between the two ends. The germline V gene encodes CDR1 LNHNV and CDR2 YYDKDF (reference sequence). CDR3 DNA: TGTGCCACCAGCAAGGACCGCGCCTATAGCAATCAGCCCCAGCATTTT. Encoded protein: CATSKDRAYSNQPQHF.

This clonotype was counted ten times or more. The rearrangement joins TRBV4-3 to TRBJ2-2, with unresolved D. V was trimmed by 0 bases and J by 6 bases, leaving 5 bases between them. Germline V gives CDR1 LGHNA, CDR2 YSLEER. The length of the CDR3 is 13 residues. The CDR3 is CASSQDRAGELFF. The CDR3 bases are TGCGCCAGCAGCCAAGACCGGGCCGGGGAGCTGTTTTTT.

At least ten counts were recorded for this clonotype. The gene calls are TRBV4-2 and TRBJ2-1, with D possibly matching TRBD2 (6 bases). Germline V CDR1 and CDR2: LGHNA, YNFKEQ. The length of the CDR3 is 12 residues. The V and J ends lost 1 base and 9 bases respectively, with 7 bases between them. Written as DNA, the CDR3 is TGTGCCAGCAGCCAAGTCGGGAGTGAGCAGTTCTTC. Translated, it gives CASSQVGSEQFF.

As for this clonotype: The junction and the germline gene differ at one end; a read error may be behind it. This chain connects TRBV5-1 to TRBJ2-5; a weak D match, TRBD1 (6 bases). CDR3 length equals 16 residues. Germline CDR1 and CDR2: SGHRS and YFSETQ. CDR3 in amino acids: CASSPYPERGQETQYF. The CDR3 DNA reads as TGCGCCAGCAGCCCATACCCGGAAAGGGGACAAGAGACTCAGTACTTC. The variable domain in full, completed from reference TRBV5-1 and TRBJ2-5, reads KAGVTQTPRYLIKTRGQQVTLSCSPISGHRSVSWYQQTPGQGLQFLFEYFSETQRNKGNFPGRFSGRQFSNSRSEMNVSTLELGDSALYLCASSPYPERGQETQYFGPGTRLLVL.

This clonotype was seen ten or more times. The CDR3 sequence is CASSPDQGNYGYTF. The CDR3 DNA reads as TGCGCCAGCAGCCCAGATCAGGGAAACTATGGCTACACCTTC. The V and J genes are TRBV5-1 and TRBJ1-2; the D gene is possibly TRBD1 (5 bases). The CDR3 is 14 amino acids. CDR1 is SGHRS, CDR2 YFSETQ, per germline. V was shortened by 4 bases and J by 2 bases, with 12 bases between the two germline ends.

The rearrangement joins TRBV5-1 to TRBJ1-2; TRBD1 might be the D (6 bases). CDR1 is SGHRS and CDR2 is YFSETQ in the germline V gene. V shed 0 bases and J shed 6 bases, with 15 bases lying between them. This CDR3 has 15 amino acids. The CDR3 DNA reads as TGCGCCAGCAGCTTGGCCGGGGGGGCGCGGAATGGCTACACCTTC. Translation: CASSLAGGARNGYTF.